Given below is one T cell receptor (beta chain) in context. Its specificity is not known. This CDR3 is 16 amino acids long. The germline gives CDR1 MNHNS, CDR2 SASEGT. The data stem from a study of monozygotic twins with inflammatory bowel disease. General study results and limits: Among twins, concordant and discordant pairs did not differ in repertoire similarity, possibly from limited power.

TCRdb reprocessed the 5' RACE reads and reports one entry per CDR3 protein, with no DNA. This table holds 300,000 to 350,000 distinct CDR3 sequences. This chain connects TRBV6-1 to TRBJ2-3; with no DNA, the TCRdb D assignment of TRBD2 cannot be verified. The receptor was isolated from a human donor with ulcerative colitis or Crohn's disease, or a healthy co-twin of an affected twin (not recorded which). The specimen sequenced was blood. The CDR3: CASSPRLAGRTDTQYF.